This TCR beta chain was recorded in a study of CD8 T cells in ankylosing spondylitis (dated by TCRdb to the late 2010s). Turning to the overall study: To find TCR variants linked to disease, the study profiled T cell receptor beta repertoires in ankylosing spondylitis patients and healthy donors. The whole study cohort included 90 to 120 healthy donors and 20 to 25 ankylosing spondylitis patients. Peripheral blood was sampled, and synovial fluid was also collected from ankylosing spondylitis patients.

As to this clonotype: There is no known antigen for this receptor. The record has no base qualities; no much larger clone is one base away.

For sequencing, an Illumina HiSeq 2500 was employed. Quantitative 5'-RACE with molecular barcodes was the method used to prepare the TCR beta libraries. In the source study's methods: Disease-linked TCR variants were identified with a new computational method built on a probabilistic model of VDJ rearrangement. In TCRdb, the public reads were trimmed at Q25 with fastp and aligned with MiXCR, with productive beta chains retained. Rows with one shared CDR3 protein collapse into an entry with the most common genes and DNA. The V and J calls reflect TCRdb's pipeline rather than the authors' work. The sample table shows about 160,000 distinct CDR3 sequences, and around 16% are seen once. Clones ranked in the top ten supply about 8.3% of the sample. V is pruned by 3 bases and J by 1 base, leaving 2 bases of the junction without a gene match. The germline V gene (reference sequence) sets CDR1 to SGHNT and CDR2 to YYREEE. Its CDR3 holds 14 amino acids, cysteine through phenylalanine. The DNA shown is the 42-base CDR3, in frame from base 1.

What the research found in general, with its limitations: Some TCR beta motif variants had previously been reported in synovial fluid and blood of reactive arthritis patients, which suggested common disease-initiation mechanisms. A TCR beta motif made up of several highly homologous amino acid variants appeared to be characteristic of blood from ankylosing spondylitis patients. Significant enrichment of the disease-linked clones was reported in matched synovial fluid samples from ankylosing spondylitis patients. A CD8+ phenotype was shown by the disease-linked clones, which were found at relatively low frequencies in peripheral blood.

The sample taken for sequencing was blood, either unsorted or a sorted T cell fraction (not recorded which). The sequence derives from a male donor with ankylosing spondylitis or in good health (not recorded which). Recombination joined TRBV5-4 with TRBJ2-3, with TRBD1 identical over 7 junction bases. CDR3 protein: CASSSGQGTDTQYF. The bases read TGTGCCAGCAGCTCTGGACAGGGCACAGATACGCAGTATTTT.